A selection of T cell receptor beta chains follows, all from one sample in a study of read filtering for tumor transcriptome and immune sequencing. One entry per CDR3 protein results from TCRdb running MiXCR on the reads. The sample includes about 48,000 distinct CDR3 sequences, roughly 19% of them seen just once. The sample was a population of CD138-negative cells sorted from bone marrow. The receptors derive from a donor at least 40 years old with multiple myeloma. CDR3s include the opening cysteine and the closing phenylalanine or tryptophan. Fields, in order: V gene, clone size, J gene, D gene, CDR3 length, CDR3 protein, CDR3 DNA. A D gene is named only where the DNA matches it firmly. Where a row states a size, it is once, few, many or the class of an expanded clone; other rows omit it.

v_call: TRBV18; clone_size: many; j_call: TRBJ1-1; d_call: -; cdr3_length: 15; cdr3_aa: CASSPLQGPNTEAFF; cdr3_nt: TGTGCCAGCTCACCCTTACAGGGCCCGAACACTGAAGCTTTCTTT
v_call: TRBV10-3; clone_size: few; j_call: TRBJ2-5; d_call: TRBD1; cdr3_length: 13; cdr3_aa: CAIGGQGVQTQYF; cdr3_nt: TGTGCCATCGGGGGACAGGGTGTTCAGACCCAGTACTTC
v_call: TRBV6-1; clone_size: many; j_call: TRBJ2-3; d_call: -; cdr3_length: 16; cdr3_aa: CASSEARGQYTDTQYF; cdr3_nt: TGTGCCAGCAGTGAAGCTAGAGGACAGTACACAGATACGCAGTATTTT
v_call: TRBV29-1; clone_size: many; j_call: TRBJ2-1; d_call: -; cdr3_length: 12; cdr3_aa: CSVGSGVGEQFF; cdr3_nt: TGCAGCGTTGGATCGGGGGTCGGTGAGCAGTTCTTC
v_call: TRBV14; clone_size: -; j_call: TRBJ1-1; d_call: -; cdr3_length: 13; cdr3_aa: CARSLGQNTEAFF; cdr3_nt: TGTGCCCGTAGCCTTGGACAGAACACTGAAGCTTTCTTT
v_call: TRBV19; clone_size: many; j_call: TRBJ2-6; d_call: -; cdr3_length: 15; cdr3_aa: CASSIFRPGANVLTF; cdr3_nt: TGTGCCAGTAGTATCTTCCGCCCTGGGGCCAACGTCCTGACTTTC
v_call: TRBV29-1; clone_size: many; j_call: TRBJ2-3; d_call: TRBD1; cdr3_length: 14; cdr3_aa: CSISDRAMSDTQYF; cdr3_nt: TGCAGCATCTCGGACAGGGCGATGTCAGATACGCAGTATTTT
v_call: TRBV29-1; clone_size: many; j_call: TRBJ2-3; d_call: TRBD2; cdr3_length: 13; cdr3_aa: CSVETSGTDTQYF; cdr3_nt: TGCAGCGTTGAAACTAGCGGGACAGATACGCAGTATTTT
v_call: TRBV6-2/TRBV6-3; clone_size: few; j_call: TRBJ2-7; d_call: -; cdr3_length: 15; cdr3_aa: CASSRSGRRAYEQYF; cdr3_nt: TGTGCCAGCAGTCGGTCTGGGCGGAGAGCCTACGAGCAGTACTTC
v_call: TRBV19; clone_size: many; j_call: TRBJ2-1; d_call: TRBD2; cdr3_length: 15; cdr3_aa: CASSTTSGRPNEQFF; cdr3_nt: TGTGCCAGTAGTACGACTAGCGGGCGACCCAATGAGCAGTTCTTC
v_call: TRBV20-1; clone_size: many; j_call: TRBJ2-2; d_call: -; cdr3_length: 16; cdr3_aa: CSARGAQRGNTGELFF; cdr3_nt: TGCAGTGCTAGGGGGGCCCAACGGGGAAACACCGGGGAGCTGTTTTTT
v_call: TRBV7-2; clone_size: many; j_call: TRBJ1-1; d_call: TRBD1; cdr3_length: 16; cdr3_aa: CASSRKGQGGNTEAFF; cdr3_nt: TGTGCCAGCAGCCGCAAGGGCCAGGGGGGGAACACTGAAGCTTTCTTT
v_call: TRBV20-1; clone_size: many; j_call: TRBJ2-3; d_call: TRBD2; cdr3_length: 14; cdr3_aa: CSAGLLADGGTQYF; cdr3_nt: TGCAGTGCCGGGCTACTAGCGGATGGGGGTACGCAGTATTTT
v_call: TRBV7-3; clone_size: many; j_call: TRBJ2-1; d_call: TRBD2; cdr3_length: 14; cdr3_aa: CASSQGLAGGPQFF; cdr3_nt: TGTGCCAGCAGCCAGGGACTAGCGGGAGGCCCTCAGTTCTTC
v_call: TRBV7-6; clone_size: many; j_call: TRBJ2-1; d_call: TRBD2; cdr3_length: 16; cdr3_aa: CASSPFLRGRDNEQFF; cdr3_nt: TGTGCCAGCAGCCCATTCTTGCGCGGGAGGGATAATGAGCAGTTCTTC
v_call: TRBV19; clone_size: -; j_call: TRBJ2-7; d_call: -; cdr3_length: 14; cdr3_aa: CASSPARASYEQYF; cdr3_nt: TGTGCCAGTAGCCCGGCGCGGGCCTCCTACGAGCAGTACTTC
v_call: TRBV19; clone_size: -; j_call: TRBJ1-5; d_call: -; cdr3_length: 11; cdr3_aa: CASGVGQPQHF; cdr3_nt: TGTGCCAGTGGGGTAGGTCAGCCCCAGCATTTT
v_call: TRBV12-3/TRBV12-4; clone_size: -; j_call: TRBJ2-2; d_call: TRBD2; cdr3_length: 16; cdr3_aa: CASGSVAGEGTGELFF; cdr3_nt: TGTGCTAGTGGTTCGGTAGCGGGAGAGGGCACCGGGGAGCTGTTTTTT
v_call: TRBV20-1; clone_size: many; j_call: TRBJ1-1; d_call: -; cdr3_length: 14; cdr3_aa: CSARDYGKNTEAFF; cdr3_nt: TGCAGTGCTAGAGATTATGGGAAGAACACTGAAGCTTTCTTT
v_call: TRBV4-3; clone_size: many; j_call: TRBJ1-1; d_call: -; cdr3_length: 14; cdr3_aa: CASSHRGGDTEAFF; cdr3_nt: TGCGCCAGCAGCCATCGGGGGGGGGACACTGAAGCTTTCTTT
v_call: TRBV6-5; clone_size: many; j_call: TRBJ2-3; d_call: TRBD2; cdr3_length: 14; cdr3_aa: CASSRTSGRLTQYF; cdr3_nt: TGTGCCAGCAGCCGGACTAGCGGGCGCTTAACGCAGTATTTT
v_call: TRBV7-8; clone_size: -; j_call: TRBJ1-1; d_call: TRBD1; cdr3_length: 13; cdr3_aa: CAISSDRATVAFF; cdr3_nt: TGTGCCATCAGTTCGGACAGGGCTACAGTAGCTTTCTTT
v_call: TRBV20-1; clone_size: many; j_call: TRBJ2-1; d_call: TRBD2; cdr3_length: 13; cdr3_aa: CSARDQREREQFF; cdr3_nt: TGCAGTGCTAGAGACCAGCGGGAGAGAGAGCAGTTCTTC
v_call: TRBV20-1; clone_size: many; j_call: TRBJ2-5; d_call: -; cdr3_length: 14; cdr3_aa: CSAREETGMETQYF; cdr3_nt: TGCAGTGCTAGAGAGGAAACAGGGATGGAGACCCAGTACTTC
v_call: TRBV13; clone_size: many; j_call: TRBJ2-3; d_call: TRBD2; cdr3_length: 19; cdr3_aa: CASSPSGRSGSWVVSTQYF; cdr3_nt: TGTGCCAGCAGCCCTAGTGGCCGTAGCGGGAGTTGGGTAGTTTCTACGCAGTATTTT
v_call: TRBV19; clone_size: few; j_call: TRBJ1-2; d_call: TRBD1; cdr3_length: 14; cdr3_aa: CASSIFRGRSGYTF; cdr3_nt: TGTGCCAGTAGTATCTTTAGGGGGCGAAGTGGCTACACCTTC
v_call: TRBV13; clone_size: many; j_call: TRBJ2-3; d_call: -; cdr3_length: 14; cdr3_aa: CASSARRATDTQYF; cdr3_nt: TGTGCCAGCAGCGCTAGACGGGCCACAGATACGCAGTATTTT
v_call: TRBV20-1; clone_size: many; j_call: TRBJ1-2; d_call: -; cdr3_length: 13; cdr3_aa: CSARGGANYGYTF; cdr3_nt: TGCAGTGCTAGAGGTGGAGCTAACTATGGCTACACCTTC
v_call: TRBV7-3; clone_size: many; j_call: TRBJ2-1; d_call: TRBD2; cdr3_length: 15; cdr3_aa: CASSPDSSGGNEQFF; cdr3_nt: TGTGCCAGCAGTCCGGACTCCAGCGGGGGCAATGAGCAGTTCTTC
v_call: TRBV6-2/TRBV6-3; clone_size: many; j_call: TRBJ1-5; d_call: -; cdr3_length: 13; cdr3_aa: CASTDRFNQPQHF; cdr3_nt: TGTGCCAGCACAGACAGATTCAATCAGCCCCAGCATTTT
v_call: TRBV5-1; clone_size: medium-sized; j_call: TRBJ1-6; d_call: -; cdr3_length: 13; cdr3_aa: CASNWGTDSPLHF; cdr3_nt: TGCGCCAGCAACTGGGGGACGGATTCACCCCTCCACTTT
v_call: TRBV4-2; clone_size: many; j_call: TRBJ1-1; d_call: -; cdr3_length: 15; cdr3_aa: CASSQSDGGGTEAFF; cdr3_nt: TGTGCCAGCAGCCAATCCGACGGCGGGGGGACTGAAGCTTTCTTT
v_call: TRBV4-1; clone_size: many; j_call: TRBJ2-5; d_call: -; cdr3_length: 17; cdr3_aa: CASSQGDEFYSQETQYF; cdr3_nt: TGCGCCAGCAGCCAAGGAGACGAGTTTTACAGCCAAGAGACCCAGTACTTC
v_call: TRBV20-1; clone_size: many; j_call: TRBJ2-7; d_call: -; cdr3_length: 13; cdr3_aa: CSAREASLREQYF; cdr3_nt: TGCAGTGCTAGAGAAGCGTCCCTTCGCGAGCAGTACTTC
v_call: TRBV7-8; clone_size: -; j_call: TRBJ1-1; d_call: -; cdr3_length: 13; cdr3_aa: CASGLGANYKAFF; cdr3_nt: TGTGCCAGCGGCTTAGGGGCGAACTATAAAGCTTTCTTT
v_call: TRBV19; clone_size: many; j_call: TRBJ2-1; d_call: TRBD2; cdr3_length: 15; cdr3_aa: CASSVAGARADEQFF; cdr3_nt: TGTGCCAGTAGTGTAGCGGGAGCAAGGGCCGATGAGCAGTTCTTC
v_call: TRBV5-1; clone_size: many; j_call: TRBJ2-1; d_call: TRBD2; cdr3_length: 15; cdr3_aa: CASSQGGGTYNEQFF; cdr3_nt: TGCGCCAGCAGCCAAGGCGGGGGAACCTACAATGAGCAGTTCTTC
v_call: TRBV3-1; clone_size: few; j_call: TRBJ1-1; d_call: TRBD1; cdr3_length: 16; cdr3_aa: CASSQLPGQLNTEAFF; cdr3_nt: TGTGCCAGCAGCCAACTGCCGGGACAGCTGAACACTGAAGCTTTCTTT
v_call: TRBV6-5; clone_size: many; j_call: TRBJ1-1; d_call: TRBD1; cdr3_length: 15; cdr3_aa: CASSHGRGRNTEAFF; cdr3_nt: TGTGCCAGCAGCCACGGGAGGGGGCGAAACACTGAAGCTTTCTTT
v_call: TRBV7-2; clone_size: few; j_call: TRBJ1-5; d_call: -; cdr3_length: 15; cdr3_aa: CASSLGGAGNQPQHF; cdr3_nt: TGTGCCAGCAGCTTGGGGGGGGCAGGTAATCAGCCCCAGCATTTT
v_call: TRBV20-1; clone_size: many; j_call: TRBJ2-3; d_call: -; cdr3_length: 13; cdr3_aa: CSASPGTTDTQYF; cdr3_nt: TGCAGTGCTAGTCCAGGGACCACAGATACGCAGTATTTT
v_call: TRBV24-1; clone_size: many; j_call: TRBJ2-1; d_call: TRBD2; cdr3_length: 16; cdr3_aa: CATSDFPTSGRNEQFF; cdr3_nt: TGTGCCACCAGTGATTTCCCGACTAGCGGGAGGAATGAGCAGTTCTTC
v_call: TRBV20-1; clone_size: -; j_call: TRBJ2-1; d_call: TRBD2; cdr3_length: 16; cdr3_aa: CSASGGSPQVYDEQFF; cdr3_nt: TGCAGCGCATCGGGAGGGTCTCCCCAAGTGTACGATGAGCAGTTCTTC
v_call: TRBV20-1; clone_size: many; j_call: TRBJ2-3; d_call: -; cdr3_length: 17; cdr3_aa: CSARVRGLATVADTQYF; cdr3_nt: TGCAGTGCTAGGGTTCGAGGGCTAGCCACCGTTGCAGATACGCAGTATTTT
v_call: TRBV7-8; clone_size: many; j_call: TRBJ2-1; d_call: -; cdr3_length: 12; cdr3_aa: CASSLIANEQFF; cdr3_nt: TGTGCCAGCAGCTTAATTGCGAATGAGCAGTTCTTC
v_call: TRBV6-5; clone_size: many; j_call: TRBJ1-4; d_call: -; cdr3_length: 15; cdr3_aa: CASSYRGDTNEKLFF; cdr3_nt: TGTGCCAGCAGTTACAGGGGGGACACTAATGAAAAACTGTTTTTT
v_call: TRBV19; clone_size: many; j_call: TRBJ2-1; d_call: TRBD2; cdr3_length: 15; cdr3_aa: CASRASGRFYNEQFF; cdr3_nt: TGTGCCAGTCGGGCTAGCGGGAGGTTCTACAATGAGCAGTTCTTC
v_call: TRBV2; clone_size: -; j_call: TRBJ1-5; d_call: TRBD1; cdr3_length: 14; cdr3_aa: CASSRDRVGQPQHF; cdr3_nt: TGTGCCAGCAGCCGGGACAGGGTCGGTCAGCCCCAGCATTTT
v_call: TRBV18; clone_size: many; j_call: TRBJ2-7; d_call: -; cdr3_length: 15; cdr3_aa: CASSPDLEFAEEQYF; cdr3_nt: TGTGCCAGCTCACCGGACTTGGAGTTCGCGGAGGAGCAGTACTTC
v_call: TRBV6-5; clone_size: many; j_call: TRBJ2-1; d_call: -; cdr3_length: 14; cdr3_aa: CASGQGGRVHEQFF; cdr3_nt: TGTGCCAGCGGCCAGGGAGGCCGCGTCCATGAGCAGTTCTTC
v_call: TRBV19; clone_size: many; j_call: TRBJ1-2; d_call: -; cdr3_length: 14; cdr3_aa: CASKRGEANYGYTF; cdr3_nt: TGTGCCAGTAAACGGGGAGAAGCTAACTATGGCTACACCTTC